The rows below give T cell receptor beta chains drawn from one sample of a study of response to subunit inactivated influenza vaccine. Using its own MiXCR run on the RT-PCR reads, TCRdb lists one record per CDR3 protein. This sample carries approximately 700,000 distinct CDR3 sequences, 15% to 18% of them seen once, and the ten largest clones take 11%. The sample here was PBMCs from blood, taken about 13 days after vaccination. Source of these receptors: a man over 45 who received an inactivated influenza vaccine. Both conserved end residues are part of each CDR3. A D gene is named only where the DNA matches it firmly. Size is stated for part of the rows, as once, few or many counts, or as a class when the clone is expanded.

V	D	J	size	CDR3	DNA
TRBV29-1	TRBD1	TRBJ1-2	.	CSVLKLQGTNYGYTF	TGCAGCGTCTTAAAACTACAGGGGACTAACTATGGCTACACCTTC
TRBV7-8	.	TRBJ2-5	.	CASSTVNQRGGTQYF	TGTGCCAGCAGTACTGTGAATCAGCGAGGAGGGACCCAGTACTTC
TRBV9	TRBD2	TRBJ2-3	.	CASSVTPSGDTQYF	TGTGCCAGCAGCGTAACGCCTAGCGGTGATACGCAGTATTTT
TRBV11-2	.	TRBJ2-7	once	CASSRETQSRSYEQYF	TGTGCCAGCAGCCGAGAAACCCAGTCACGCTCCTACGAGCAGTACTTC
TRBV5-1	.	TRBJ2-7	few	CASSLAGTVTYEQYF	TGCGCCAGCAGCCTGGCCGGGACTGTCACCTACGAGCAGTACTTC
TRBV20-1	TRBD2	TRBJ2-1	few	CSAVASGGITRNEQFF	TGCAGCGCCGTGGCTAGCGGGGGTATAACGCGCAATGAGCAGTTCTTC
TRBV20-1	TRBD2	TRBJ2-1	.	CSARVPGGAYNEQFF	TGCAGTGCTAGAGTGCCGGGGGGGGCTTACAATGAGCAGTTCTTC
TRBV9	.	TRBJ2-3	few	CASSERPGTDTQYF	TGTGCCAGCAGCGAAAGACCCGGCACAGATACGCAGTATTTT
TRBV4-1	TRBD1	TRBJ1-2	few	CASSQGDSFFGYTF	TGCGCCAGCAGCCAAGGGGACAGCTTCTTTGGCTACACCTTC
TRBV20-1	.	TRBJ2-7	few	CSARAQAALVSYEQYF	TGCAGTGCTAGAGCCCAAGCGGCCCTTGTTTCCTACGAGCAGTACTTC
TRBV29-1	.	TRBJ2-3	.	CSVAGQISTDTQYF	TGCAGCGTTGCCGGTCAGATAAGCACAGATACGCAGTATTTT
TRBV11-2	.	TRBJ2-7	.	CASSLNRGGYYEQYF	TGTGCCAGCAGCTTGAACAGGGGGGGGTACTACGAGCAGTACTTC
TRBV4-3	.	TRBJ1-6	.	CASSQVSRDNSPLHF	TGCGCCAGCAGCCAAGTCTCCAGGGATAATTCACCCCTCCACTTT
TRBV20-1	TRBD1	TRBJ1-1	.	CSAKRQGVEAFF	TGCAGTGCTAAGAGGCAGGGGGTGGAAGCTTTCTTT
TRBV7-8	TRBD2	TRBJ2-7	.	CASSLAGGPLVEQYF	TGTGCCAGCAGCTTAGCGGGAGGGCCCCTGGTGGAGCAGTACTTC
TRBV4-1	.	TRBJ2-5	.	CASSQDRGPLQETQYF	TGCGCCAGCAGCCAAGATAGGGGACCACTTCAAGAGACCCAGTACTTC
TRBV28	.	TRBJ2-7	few	CASSFLKYEQYF	TGTGCCAGCAGTTTCCTTAAATACGAGCAGTACTTC
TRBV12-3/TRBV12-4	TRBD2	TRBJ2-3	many	CASSPGRAYTDTQYF	TGTGCCAGCTCCCCAGGGAGGGCCTACACAGATACGCAGTATTTT
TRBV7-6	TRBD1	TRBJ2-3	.	CASSLGGTGRTDTQYF	TGTGCCAGCAGCTTAGGGGGGACAGGGCGCACAGATACGCAGTATTTT
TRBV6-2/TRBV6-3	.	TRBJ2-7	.	CASSYVAYNYEQYF	TGTGCCAGCAGTTACGTAGCGTACAACTACGAGCAGTACTTC
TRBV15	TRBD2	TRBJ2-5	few	CATSRETSGKETQYF	TGTGCCACCAGCAGAGAAACTAGCGGGAAAGAGACCCAGTACTTC
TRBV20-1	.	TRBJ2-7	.	CSARDIGGPYEQYF	TGCAGTGCTAGAGATATCGGCGGACCCTACGAGCAGTACTTC
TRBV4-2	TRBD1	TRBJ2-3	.	CASRVQGTDTQYF	TGTGCCAGCAGAGTACAGGGGACAGATACGCAGTATTTT
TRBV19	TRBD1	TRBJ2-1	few	CASSLGQGELYNEQFF	TGTGCCAGTAGTCTCGGACAGGGGGAGCTCTACAATGAGCAGTTCTTC
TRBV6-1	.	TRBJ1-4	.	CASRHRAANEKLFF	TGTGCCAGCAGGCACAGGGCAGCTAATGAAAAACTGTTTTTT
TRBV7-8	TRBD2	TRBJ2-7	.	CASSSSGKVYEQYF	TGTGCCAGCAGCAGTAGCGGGAAAGTCTACGAGCAGTACTTC
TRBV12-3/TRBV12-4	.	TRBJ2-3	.	CASSFSSGIRDTQYF	TGTGCCAGCAGTTTTAGCAGCGGCATCAGGGATACGCAGTATTTT
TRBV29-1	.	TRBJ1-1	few	CSVVGESTEAFF	TGCAGCGTTGTGGGGGAGTCGACTGAAGCTTTCTTT
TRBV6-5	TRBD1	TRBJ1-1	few	CASSYRLTGKHTEAFF	TGTGCCAGCAGTTACCGTTTGACAGGGAAGCACACTGAAGCTTTCTTT
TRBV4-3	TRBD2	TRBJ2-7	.	CASSQGSGKQYF	TGCGCCAGCAGCCAGGGTAGCGGGAAGCAGTACTTC
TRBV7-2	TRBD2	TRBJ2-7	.	CASSTGLDYVYEQYF	TGTGCCAGCAGCACCGGACTAGATTATGTCTACGAGCAGTACTTC
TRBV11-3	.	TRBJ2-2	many	CASSSFPGELFF	TGTGCCAGCAGCTCGTTCCCCGGGGAGCTGTTTTTT
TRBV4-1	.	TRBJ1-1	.	CASSQDGEGATEAFF	TGCGCCAGCAGCCAAGATGGGGAAGGAGCGACTGAAGCTTTCTTT
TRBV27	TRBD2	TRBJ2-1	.	CASSFELAMSYNEQFF	TGTGCCAGCAGTTTCGAACTAGCGATGTCCTACAATGAGCAGTTCTTC
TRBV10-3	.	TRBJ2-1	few	CAIMEQASSNNEQFF	TGTGCCATCATGGAACAGGCCTCCTCGAACAATGAGCAGTTCTTC
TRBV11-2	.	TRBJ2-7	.	CASVLLQWYEQYF	TGTGCCAGTGTCTTACTCCAGTGGTACGAGCAGTACTTC
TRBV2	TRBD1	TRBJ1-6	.	CASTGGDSPLHF	TGTGCCAGCACAGGGGGAGATTCACCCCTCCACTTT
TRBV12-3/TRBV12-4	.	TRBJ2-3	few	CASSLGLTPTDTQYF	TGTGCCAGCAGCTTGGGACTTACCCCCACAGATACGCAGTATTTT
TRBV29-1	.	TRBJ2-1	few	CSVSGAYSYNEQFF	TGCAGCGTTAGCGGTGCCTACTCCTACAATGAGCAGTTCTTC
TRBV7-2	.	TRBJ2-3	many	CASSSQGTDTQYF	TGTGCCAGCAGTTCACAGGGTACAGATACGCAGTATTTT
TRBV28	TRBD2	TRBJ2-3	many	CASSFGGRGTDTQYF	TGTGCCAGCAGTTTTGGCGGGAGGGGGACAGATACGCAGTATTTT
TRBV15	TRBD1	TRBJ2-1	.	CATSTRQGYYNEQFF	TGTGCCACCAGCACCCGACAGGGATATTACAATGAGCAGTTCTTC
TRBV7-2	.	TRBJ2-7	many	CASSKGTAYEQYF	TGTGCCAGCAGTAAGGGAACAGCTTACGAGCAGTACTTC
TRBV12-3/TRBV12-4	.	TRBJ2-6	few	CASNLHSGANVLTF	TGTGCCAGCAACCTTCACTCTGGGGCCAACGTCCTGACTTTC
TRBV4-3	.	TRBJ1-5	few	CASSQEWGFSNQPQHF	TGCGCCAGCAGCCAAGAATGGGGGTTCAGCAATCAGCCCCAGCATTTT
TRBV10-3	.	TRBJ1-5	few	CPLGRLNQPQHF	TGCCCCCTCGGACGGTTGAATCAGCCCCAGCATTTT
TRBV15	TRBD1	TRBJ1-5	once	CATSREPGQGDQPQHF	TGTGCCACCAGCAGGGAACCGGGACAGGGGGATCAGCCCCAGCATTTT
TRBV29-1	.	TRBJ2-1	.	CSVVTGREQFF	TGCAGCGTTGTAACAGGTCGGGAGCAGTTCTTC
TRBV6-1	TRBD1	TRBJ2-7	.	CASRVSQGTYEQYF	TGTGCCAGCAGAGTCTCACAGGGGACCTACGAGCAGTACTTC
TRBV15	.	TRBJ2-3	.	CATSRLGDSTDTQYF	TGTGCCACCAGCAGATTAGGGGATAGCACAGATACGCAGTATTTT
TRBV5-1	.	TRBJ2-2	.	CASMRQRTNTGELFF	TGCGCCAGTATGAGGCAGCGAACGAACACCGGGGAGCTGTTTTTT
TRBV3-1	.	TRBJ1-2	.	CASSQDGFNYGYTF	TGTGCCAGCAGCCAAGACGGGTTTAACTATGGCTACACCTTC
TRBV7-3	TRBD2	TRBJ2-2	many	CASRSGGSTGELFF	TGTGCCAGCAGATCGGGGGGATCAACCGGGGAGCTGTTTTTT
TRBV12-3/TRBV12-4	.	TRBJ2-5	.	CASSPQSGGGRETQYF	TGTGCCAGCAGTCCACAATCTGGGGGGGGGCGAGAGACCCAGTACTTC
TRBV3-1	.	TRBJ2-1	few	CASSQAGKGASGIFYNEQFF	TGTGCCAGCAGCCAAGCCGGAAAGGGGGCTAGCGGTATCTTCTACAATGAGCAGTTCTTC
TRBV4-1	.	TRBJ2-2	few	CASSQTWDTNTGELFF	TGCGCCAGCAGCCAAACGTGGGACACGAACACCGGGGAGCTGTTTTTT